This T cell receptor (beta chain) was identified in a study of T cells in Graves' hyperthyroidism and ophthalmopathy. This clonotype was recorded at least ten times. The antigen remains unidentified. Each patient was aged 18 to 65 and had newly diagnosed hyperthyroidism of under 2 months' duration. Exclusion criteria comprised uncontrolled infection, other autoimmune disease, pregnancy or lactation. Study results and limitations: Ophthalmopathy was distinguished from stable hyperthyroidism by 13 V-J signatures.

Authors of the study amplified TCR beta CDR3 regions from RNA transcripts. Initially, a first-round RT-PCR of the TCR CDR3 employed the HTBI primer set. MiXCR, run by TCRdb on the multiplex PCR reads, gives a single entry per CDR3 protein. The data hold around 200,000 distinct CDR3 sequences, with approximately 15% observed a single time. There are 15 residues in the CDR3. V lost 0 bases to trimming and J lost 1 base, with 9 bases between them. Germline loops: CDR1 SGHAT, CDR2 FQNNGV. This receptor was identified in a woman between 50 and 59 years old with Graves' hyperthyroidism. The chain couples TRBV11-2 to TRBJ1-1, with D possibly TRBD1 on 5 matching bases. Sequencing was done on a sample of blood. The CDR3 DNA reads as TGTGCCAGCAGCTTAGAGGGGACTGGGAACACTGAAGCTTTCTTT. Translation gives CASSLEGTGNTEAFF.